The rows below give T cell receptor beta chains drawn from one sample of a study of T cells in Graves' hyperthyroidism and ophthalmopathy. TCRdb called the multiplex PCR reads again in MiXCR, with one record for every CDR3 protein. The sample includes around 300,000 distinct CDR3 sequences, nearly 15% seen only once; the top ten take about 33%. Sequencing was carried out using blood. These receptors originate from a woman between 50 and 59 years old with Graves' hyperthyroidism that later progressed to Graves' ophthalmopathy. Each CDR3 is given with its conserved first and last residue. D genes are given only for firm matches. Clone sizes are given selectively: once, few, many, or a class where the clone is expanded.

cdr3_length clone_size j_call v_call d_call cdr3_aa cdr3_nt
12 few TRBJ1-2 TRBV24-1 NA CATSETRGGYTF TGTGCCACCAGTGAGACTCGAGGAGGATACACCTTC
15 once TRBJ1-2 TRBV2 NA CASSQTPGGDYGYTF TGTGCCAGCAGCCAGACGCCGGGGGGAGATTATGGCTACACCTTC
14 many TRBJ2-1 TRBV27 TRBD2 CASMRLAGNNEQFF TGTGCCAGCATGAGGCTAGCGGGGAACAATGAGCAGTTCTTC
15 few TRBJ1-5 TRBV5-1 NA CASSPLGGANQPQHF TGCGCCAGCAGCCCCCTTGGGGGGGCCAATCAGCCCCAGCATTTT
14 many TRBJ1-2 TRBV19 NA CASSIFQTGVGYTF TGTGCCAGTAGTATCTTCCAGACAGGCGTCGGCTACACCTTC
15 NA TRBJ1-1 TRBV5-1 NA CASSLQADLSTEAFF TGCGCCAGCAGCTTACAGGCGGATCTGAGCACTGAAGCTTTCTTT
15 many TRBJ2-5 TRBV10-3 TRBD2 CAISGTSGADETQYF TGTGCCATCTCCGGGACTAGTGGGGCGGATGAGACCCAGTACTTC
13 many TRBJ2-7 TRBV27 NA CASSLFGPYEQYF TGTGCCAGCAGTTTATTCGGTCCCTACGAGCAGTACTTC
13 many TRBJ2-7 TRBV20-1 NA CSARVGNRYEQYF TGCAGTGCTAGAGTGGGTAACCGCTACGAGCAGTACTTC
13 NA TRBJ2-2 TRBV29-1 TRBD2 CSVEREHTGELFF TGCAGCGTAGAGCGGGAGCACACCGGGGAGCTGTTTTTT
16 NA TRBJ1-5 TRBV2 TRBD1 CASRGRDRTPGQPQHF TGTGCCAGCAGGGGCCGGGACAGGACCCCAGGTCAGCCCCAGCATTTT
16 NA TRBJ2-5 TRBV20-1 TRBD2 CSRGTSGRVGQETQYF TGCAGCCGGGGGACTAGCGGGAGGGTGGGGCAAGAGACCCAGTACTTC
13 many TRBJ2-1 TRBV29-1 NA CSAGTPMGDEQFF TGCAGCGCCGGGACCCCCATGGGGGATGAGCAGTTCTTC
16 NA TRBJ1-1 TRBV5-1 TRBD1 CASSLSGQGRNTEAFF TGCGCCAGCAGCTTGTCCGGACAGGGGAGGAACACTGAAGCTTTCTTT
15 many TRBJ1-2 TRBV5-1 NA CASKPSEAIVGGYTF TGCGCCAGCAAGCCATCAGAAGCAATAGTCGGTGGCTACACCTTC
15 many TRBJ2-3 TRBV20-1 NA CSARILRGGTDTQYF TGCAGTGCTAGAATCCTCCGGGGCGGCACAGATACGCAGTATTTT
12 many TRBJ1-5 TRBV12-3/TRBV12-4 NA CASSLDRQPQHF TGTGCCAGCAGTTTAGACCGCCAGCCCCAGCATTTT
12 few TRBJ2-4 TRBV6-1 NA CASSEYRNIQYF TGTGCCAGCAGTGAATATCGGAACATTCAGTACTTC
15 many TRBJ1-3 TRBV18 NA CASSPTWDSGNTIYF TGTGCCAGCTCACCAACTTGGGACTCTGGAAACACCATATATTTT
14 few TRBJ2-1 TRBV19 TRBD1 CATGGKVSYNEQFF TGTGCCACAGGGGGCAAGGTTTCCTACAATGAGCAGTTCTTC
12 NA TRBJ2-3 TRBV6-2/TRBV6-3 NA CASASRTDTQYF TGTGCCAGCGCCAGCCGCACAGATACGCAGTATTTT
14 many TRBJ1-1 TRBV30 TRBD1 CAWDSGTGYTEAFF TGTGCCTGGGATTCCGGGACAGGGTACACTGAAGCTTTCTTT
20 many TRBJ1-4 TRBV2 TRBD1 CASRSGRAGQGEASNEKLFF TGTGCCAGCAGGTCGGGTCGTGCCGGACAGGGGGAAGCTAGTAATGAAAAACTGTTTTTT
17 few TRBJ1-1 TRBV19 TRBD1 CASSDDRAGPGSTEAFF TGTGCCAGTAGTGATGACAGGGCGGGACCGGGGAGCACTGAAGCTTTCTTT
13 many TRBJ1-5 TRBV12-3/TRBV12-4 TRBD1 CASVQGAGEPQHF TGTGCCAGCGTTCAGGGGGCTGGGGAGCCCCAGCATTTT
12 few TRBJ2-7 TRBV28 NA CASKGGRYEQYF TGTGCCAGCAAGGGAGGAAGGTACGAGCAGTACTTC
14 many TRBJ2-7 TRBV12-3/TRBV12-4 NA CASSPQGASREQYF TGTGCCAGCAGTCCCCAAGGGGCTTCGCGGGAGCAGTACTTC
14 NA TRBJ2-3 TRBV2 TRBD2 CASSASGRGDTQYF TGTGCCAGCAGCGCTAGCGGGAGGGGCGATACGCAGTATTTT
18 NA TRBJ2-1 TRBV20-1 TRBD2 CSARDPSGGLAGGREQFF TGCAGTGCTAGAGATCCCTCCGGGGGACTAGCGGGAGGGAGAGAGCAGTTCTTC
15 few TRBJ1-4 TRBV6-1 NA CASSRLGGANEKLFF TGTGCCAGCAGTCGACTGGGGGGGGCTAATGAAAAACTGTTTTTT
14 many TRBJ1-1 TRBV20-1 TRBD1 CSARETGGGTEAFF TGCAGTGCTAGAGAAACAGGGGGTGGCACTGAAGCTTTCTTT
15 NA TRBJ2-1 TRBV7-9 TRBD2 CASSPLAGGPHEQFF TGTGCCAGCAGCCCACTAGCGGGAGGGCCACATGAGCAGTTCTTC
15 many TRBJ2-1 TRBV7-9 TRBD2 CASSFGGILDNEQFF TGTGCCAGCAGCTTCGGGGGGATTCTGGACAATGAGCAGTTCTTC
16 many TRBJ2-7 TRBV15 NA CATSKWTGEVGYEQYF TGTGCCACCAGCAAGTGGACCGGGGAGGTGGGGTACGAGCAGTACTTC
14 NA TRBJ2-7 TRBV7-8 TRBD1 CASSLGGQGREQYF TGTGCCAGCAGCTTAGGGGGACAGGGCCGCGAGCAGTACTTC
16 many TRBJ2-3 TRBV5-1 NA CASHSGTSNPTDTQYF TGCGCCAGCCATTCCGGGACTTCCAATCCGACAGATACGCAGTATTTT
13 many TRBJ1-1 TRBV29-1 NA CSVEDTMNTEAFF TGCAGCGTTGAAGATACGATGAACACTGAAGCTTTCTTT
13 few TRBJ1-5 TRBV20-1 TRBD1 CSAREGTAQPQHF TGCAGTGCTAGAGAAGGGACAGCTCAGCCCCAGCATTTT
12 many TRBJ2-7 TRBV30 NA CAWSRASYEQYF TGTGCCTGGAGTAGGGCCTCCTACGAGCAGTACTTC
15 many TRBJ2-7 TRBV7-9 TRBD2 CASSWVAGTSGEQYF TGTGCCAGCAGCTGGGTAGCGGGGACCTCCGGCGAGCAGTACTTC
15 NA TRBJ2-5 TRBV20-1 TRBD1 CSASQSRDSTWTQYF TGCAGTGCTAGCCAAAGCCGGGACAGTACTTGGACCCAGTACTTC